This T cell receptor (beta chain) appears in the sequencing data of a study of regulatory T cells in long-lasting Graves disease. Background on the study: The antithyroid drugs taken by newly diagnosed Graves' patients had been used for under 3 months. Study results and limitations: In persistent patients, shared public clonotypes (under 3,000) outnumbered those in new patients (966).

Turning to this clonotype: The antigen is unknown.

Stated time point: newly diagnosed GD, antithyroid drugs for less than 3 months. Scientists built the TCR library using RNA that was extracted from PBMCs. EDTA tubes held 9 to 10 milliliters of peripheral blood from each patient. Relying on iRepertoire HTBI primers and Arm-PCR of CDR3 regions, the team built TCR beta libraries. One entry per CDR3 protein results from TCRdb running MiXCR on the multiplex PCR reads. The sample carries 300,000 to 400,000 distinct CDR3 sequences, around a sixth recorded once. This CDR3 is 15 amino acids long. Germline CDR1 and CDR2: MGHRA and YSYEKL. The V gene lost 4 bases and the J gene lost 6 bases, with 19 bases spanning the gap.

The TCR comes from a female donor with Graves disease. This sample comprised peripheral blood mononuclear cells (PBMCs), obtained at new diagnosis, from a patient treated with antithyroid drugs. The chain combines TRBV4-1 with TRBJ2-7; a possible D gene is TRBD2 (6 bases). In nucleotides, the CDR3 is TGCGCCAGCAGCCTAAGGGAGGTGGGGCCGGGCGAGCAGTACTTC. Residues: CASSLREVGPGEQYF.